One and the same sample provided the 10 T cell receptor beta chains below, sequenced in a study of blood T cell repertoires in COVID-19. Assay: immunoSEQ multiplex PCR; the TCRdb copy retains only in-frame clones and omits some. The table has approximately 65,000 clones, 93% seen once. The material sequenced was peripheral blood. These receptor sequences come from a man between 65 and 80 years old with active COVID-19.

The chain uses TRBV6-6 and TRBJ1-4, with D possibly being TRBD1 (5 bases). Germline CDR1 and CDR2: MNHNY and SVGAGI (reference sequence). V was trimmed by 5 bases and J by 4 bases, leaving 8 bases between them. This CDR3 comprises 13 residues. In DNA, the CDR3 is TGTGCCAGCAGTGGGGCAGTTAATGAAAAACTGTTTTTT. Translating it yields CASSGAVNEKLFF.

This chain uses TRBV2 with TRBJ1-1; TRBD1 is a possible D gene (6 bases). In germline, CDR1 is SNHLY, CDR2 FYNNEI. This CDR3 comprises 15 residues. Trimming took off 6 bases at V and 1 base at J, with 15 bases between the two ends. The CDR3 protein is CASRLQGDGNTEAFF. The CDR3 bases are TGTGCCAGCAGATTACAGGGTGATGGGAACACTGAAGCTTTCTTT.

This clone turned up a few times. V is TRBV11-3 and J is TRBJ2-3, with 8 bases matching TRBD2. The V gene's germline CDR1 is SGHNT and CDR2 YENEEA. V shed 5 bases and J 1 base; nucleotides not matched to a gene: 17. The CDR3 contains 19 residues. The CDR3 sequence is CASSLAGGGLGIGTDTQYF. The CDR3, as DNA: TGTGCCAGCAGCCTAGCCGGGGGGGGGCTCGGAATTGGCACAGATACGCAGTATTTT.

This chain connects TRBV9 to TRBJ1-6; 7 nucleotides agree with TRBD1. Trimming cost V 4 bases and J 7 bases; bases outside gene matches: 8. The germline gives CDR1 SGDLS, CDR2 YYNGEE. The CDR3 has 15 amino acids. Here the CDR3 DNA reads TGTGCCAGCAGCCCCGGACAGGTGCTCAATTCACCCCTCCACTTT. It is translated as CASSPGQVLNSPLHF.

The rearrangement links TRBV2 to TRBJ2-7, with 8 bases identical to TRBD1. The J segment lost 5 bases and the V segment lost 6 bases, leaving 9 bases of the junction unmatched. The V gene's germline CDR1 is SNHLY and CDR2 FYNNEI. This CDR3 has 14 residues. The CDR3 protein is CASSQDRVANEQYF. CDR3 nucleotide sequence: TGTGCCAGCAGCCAGGACAGGGTTGCCAACGAGCAGTACTTC.

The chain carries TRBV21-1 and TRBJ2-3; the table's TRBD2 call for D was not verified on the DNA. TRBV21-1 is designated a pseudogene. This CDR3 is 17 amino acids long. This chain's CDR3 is CASSMLGPGGRTDTQYF. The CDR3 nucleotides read TGTGCCAGCAGCATGTTAGGTCCGGGGGGTCGCACAGATACGCAGTATTTT.

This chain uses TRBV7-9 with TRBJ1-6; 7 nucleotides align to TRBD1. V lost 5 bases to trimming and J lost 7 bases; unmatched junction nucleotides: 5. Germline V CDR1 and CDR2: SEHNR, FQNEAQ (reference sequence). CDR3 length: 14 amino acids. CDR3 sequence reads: CASSPLTGNSPLHF. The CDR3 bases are TGTGCCAGCAGCCCGCTGACAGGGAATTCACCCCTCCACTTT.

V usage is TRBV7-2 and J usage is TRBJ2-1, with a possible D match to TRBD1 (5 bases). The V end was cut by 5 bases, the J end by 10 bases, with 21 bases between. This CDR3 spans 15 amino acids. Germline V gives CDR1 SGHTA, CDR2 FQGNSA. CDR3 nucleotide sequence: TGTGCCAGCAGCACGACAGTTACCCAAACGACCGAGCAGTTCTTC. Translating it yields CASSTTVTQTTEQFF.

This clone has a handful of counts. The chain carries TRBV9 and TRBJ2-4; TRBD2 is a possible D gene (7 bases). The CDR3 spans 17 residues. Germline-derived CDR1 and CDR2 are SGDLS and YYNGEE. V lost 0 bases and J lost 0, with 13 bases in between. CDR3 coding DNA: TGTGCCAGCAGCGTAGGCGCGGGGGCCCTAGCCAAAAACATTCAGTACTTC. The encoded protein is CASSVGAGALAKNIQYF.

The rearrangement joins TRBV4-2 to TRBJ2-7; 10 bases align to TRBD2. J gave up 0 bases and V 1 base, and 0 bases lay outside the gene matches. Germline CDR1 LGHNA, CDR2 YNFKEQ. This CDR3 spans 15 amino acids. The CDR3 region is CASSQVAGGSYEQYV. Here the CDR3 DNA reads TGTGCCAGCAGCCAAGTAGCGGGGGGCTCCTACGAGCAGTACGTC.